The rows below give T cell receptor beta chains drawn from one sample of a study of human T cells and chemical hapten exposure. TCRdb re-called the RACE reads through MiXCR, storing one row per CDR3 protein. Among around 100,000 distinct CDR3 sequences listed, roughly a tenth were seen once. Sample: whole blood, taken in connection with sensitization to the hapten diphenylcyclopropenone (DPC). These receptors were obtained from a woman aged 60-75 years with alopecia areata. Some clones in this sample may be carry-over from other donors' samples. The CDR3 runs from the conserved cysteine through the conserved F or W. The D gene is left open where the match is weak. The listing skips clone size in some rows; elsewhere it reads once, few, many or a size class.

j_call v_call d_call clone_size cdr3_aa cdr3_nt
TRBJ2-2 TRBV5-1 . . CASSEGTANTGELFF TGCGCCAGTAGCGAGGGGACTGCGAACACCGGGGAGCTGTTTTTT
TRBJ2-5 TRBV9 . many CASSPLSGAGKETQYF TGTGCCAGCAGCCCCTTGTCGGGGGCCGGAAAAGAGACCCAGTACTTC
TRBJ2-3 TRBV28 TRBD1 . CASRERDRGTDTQYF TGTGCCAGCAGGGAGCGGGACAGGGGAACAGATACGCAGTATTTT
TRBJ1-5 TRBV6-5 TRBD1 many CASSSRQGYNQPQHF TGTGCCAGCAGCTCGAGACAGGGGTACAATCAGCCCCAGCATTTT
TRBJ1-5 TRBV7-9 . many CASSLGGDSNQPQHF TGTGCCAGCAGCTTAGGGGGGGATAGCAATCAGCCCCAGCATTTT
TRBJ1-2 TRBV7-8 . many CASSNRQNYGYTF TGTGCCAGCAGCAACCGACAGAACTATGGCTACACCTTC
TRBJ1-3 TRBV18 . many CASSPPWSSSGNTIYF TGTGCCAGCTCACCACCGTGGTCCAGCTCTGGAAACACCATATATTTT
TRBJ2-7 TRBV7-9 . few CASSLGPPYEQYF TGTGCCAGCAGCTTAGGGCCCCCCTACGAGCAGTACTTC
TRBJ1-1 TRBV20-1 . . CSASWSGDTEVFF TGCAGTGCTAGTTGGTCAGGGGACACTGAAGTTTTCTTT
TRBJ1-5 TRBV12-3/TRBV12-4 . many CASSPHLGVFSNQPQHF TGTGCCAGCAGTCCGCATTTGGGGGTCTTTAGCAATCAGCCCCAGCATTTT
TRBJ1-2 TRBV29-1 . . CSVERTDNYGYTF TGCAGCGTTGAGAGGACAGATAACTATGGCTACACCTTC
TRBJ1-1 TRBV12-3/TRBV12-4 TRBD1 many CASRHRGGSMNTEAFF TGTGCCAGCAGGCACAGGGGGGGATCCATGAACACTGAAGCTTTCTTT